Below, one T cell receptor (beta chain) is given with its context. The target antigen is unknown. Sequencing used immunoSEQ multiplex PCR; TCRdb keeps in-frame clones, though not all of them. The table records roughly 90,000 clones, around 85% of them present only once. The CDR3 loop spans 15 amino acids. Germline V gene sequence: CDR1 MNHNS, CDR2 SASEGT. The V gene lost 2 bases and the J gene lost 2 bases, with 13 bases spanning the gap. The sample comes from a study of OX40 agonist ivuxolimab in advanced cancers. Across the study: At just under 85% male, the cohort had a mean age of approximately 60 years, ranging from roughly 20 to 90.

Study-wide results and caveats: Normalized T-cell clonal expansion was also low in some nonresponders.

Baseline, cycle 4 day 1, and cycle 7 day 1 were the blood sampling points. Source: CD4+ or CD8+ T cells sorted from blood, taken in a trial of the OX40 agonist ivuxolimab. The source of this sequence is an adult with an advanced solid tumor such as melanoma, head and neck, liver or kidney cancer. This chain joins TRBV6-1 and TRBJ2-7; D remains ambiguous. CDR3 in DNA: TGTGCCAGCAGTGAAACAGTGCTGGGCACCTACGAGCAGTACTTC. This codes for CASSETVLGTYEQYF.